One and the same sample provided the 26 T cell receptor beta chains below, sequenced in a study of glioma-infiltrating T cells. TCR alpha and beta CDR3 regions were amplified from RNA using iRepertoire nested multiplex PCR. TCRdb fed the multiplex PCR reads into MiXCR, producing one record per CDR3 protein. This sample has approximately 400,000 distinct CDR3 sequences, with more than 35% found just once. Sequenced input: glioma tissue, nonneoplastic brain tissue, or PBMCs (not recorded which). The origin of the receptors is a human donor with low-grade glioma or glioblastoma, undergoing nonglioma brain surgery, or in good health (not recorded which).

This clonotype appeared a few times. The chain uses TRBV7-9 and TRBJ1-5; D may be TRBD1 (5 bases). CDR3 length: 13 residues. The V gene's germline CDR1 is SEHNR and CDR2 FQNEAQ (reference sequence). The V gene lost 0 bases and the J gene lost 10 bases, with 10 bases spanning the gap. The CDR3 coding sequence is TGTGCCAGCAGCTTAGCGGGGGAGACACCCCAGCATTTT. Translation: CASSLAGETPQHF.

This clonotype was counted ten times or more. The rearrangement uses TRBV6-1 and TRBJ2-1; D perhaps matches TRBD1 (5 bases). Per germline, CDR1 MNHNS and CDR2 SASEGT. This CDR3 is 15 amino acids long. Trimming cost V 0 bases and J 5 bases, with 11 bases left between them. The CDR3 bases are TGTGCCAGCAGTGAAGCATATAACAGGAACAATGAGCAGTTCTTC. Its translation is CASSEAYNRNNEQFF.

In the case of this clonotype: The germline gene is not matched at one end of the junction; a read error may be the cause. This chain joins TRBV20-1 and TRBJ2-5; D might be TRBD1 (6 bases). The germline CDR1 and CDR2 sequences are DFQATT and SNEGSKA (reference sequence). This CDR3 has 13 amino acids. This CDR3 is CRARGGFQETQYF. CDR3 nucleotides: TGCAGGGCTAGAGGGGGTTTCCAAGAGACCCAGTACTTC.

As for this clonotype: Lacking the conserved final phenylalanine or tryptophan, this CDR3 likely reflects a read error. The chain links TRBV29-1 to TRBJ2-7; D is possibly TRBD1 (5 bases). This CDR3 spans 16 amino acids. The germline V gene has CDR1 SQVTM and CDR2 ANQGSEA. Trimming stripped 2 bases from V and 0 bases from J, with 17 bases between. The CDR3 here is CSVERRQPRGSYEQYL. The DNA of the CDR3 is TGCAGCGTTGAAAGGAGACAGCCCCGTGGCTCCTACGAGCAGTACCTC.

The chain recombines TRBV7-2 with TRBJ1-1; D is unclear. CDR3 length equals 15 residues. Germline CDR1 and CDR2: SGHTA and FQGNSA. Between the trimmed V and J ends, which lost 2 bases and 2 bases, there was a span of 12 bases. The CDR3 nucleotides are TGTGCCAGCAGCTTACATCAGGCCCCAAACACTGAAGCTTTCTTT. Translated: CASSLHQAPNTEAFF.

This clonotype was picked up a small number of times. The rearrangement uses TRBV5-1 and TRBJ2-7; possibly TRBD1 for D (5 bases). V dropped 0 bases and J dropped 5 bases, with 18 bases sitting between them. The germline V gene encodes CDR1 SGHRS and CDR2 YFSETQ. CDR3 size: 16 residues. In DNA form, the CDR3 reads TGCGCCAGCAGCTTGGATACAGGTGGGGCCTTGAACGAGCAGTACTTC. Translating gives CASSLDTGGALNEQYF.

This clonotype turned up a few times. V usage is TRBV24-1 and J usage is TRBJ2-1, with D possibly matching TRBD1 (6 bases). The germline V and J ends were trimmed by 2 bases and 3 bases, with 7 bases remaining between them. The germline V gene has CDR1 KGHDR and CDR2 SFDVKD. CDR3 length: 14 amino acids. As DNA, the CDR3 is TGTGCCACCAGTGATTGGACAGACTACAATGAGCAGTTCTTC. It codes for CATSDWTDYNEQFF.

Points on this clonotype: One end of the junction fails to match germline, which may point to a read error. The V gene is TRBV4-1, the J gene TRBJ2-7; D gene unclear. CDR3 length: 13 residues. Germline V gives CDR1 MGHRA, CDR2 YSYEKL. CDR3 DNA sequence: TGCGCCAGCGGCCATCAAGACGGATACGAGCAGTACTTC. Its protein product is CASGHQDGYEQYF.

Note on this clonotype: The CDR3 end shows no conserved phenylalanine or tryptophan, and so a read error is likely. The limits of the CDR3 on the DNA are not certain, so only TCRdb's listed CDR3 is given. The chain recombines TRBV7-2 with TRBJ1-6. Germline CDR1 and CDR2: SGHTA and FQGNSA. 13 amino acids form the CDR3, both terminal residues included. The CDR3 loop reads CASSPTANSPLRL.

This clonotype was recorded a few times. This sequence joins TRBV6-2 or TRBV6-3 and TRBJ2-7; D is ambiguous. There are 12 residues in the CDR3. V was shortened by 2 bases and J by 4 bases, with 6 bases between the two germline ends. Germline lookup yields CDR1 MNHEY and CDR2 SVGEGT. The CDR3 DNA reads TGTGCCAGCAGTTACGATTTATACGAGCAGTACTTC. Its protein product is CASSYDLYEQYF.

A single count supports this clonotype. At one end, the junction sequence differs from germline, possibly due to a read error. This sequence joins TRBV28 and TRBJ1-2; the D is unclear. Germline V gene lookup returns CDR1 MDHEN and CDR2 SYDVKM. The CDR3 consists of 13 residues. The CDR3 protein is CASSAIDRNGYAF. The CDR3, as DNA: TGTGCCAGCAGTGCGATCGACCGAAATGGCTACGCCTTC.

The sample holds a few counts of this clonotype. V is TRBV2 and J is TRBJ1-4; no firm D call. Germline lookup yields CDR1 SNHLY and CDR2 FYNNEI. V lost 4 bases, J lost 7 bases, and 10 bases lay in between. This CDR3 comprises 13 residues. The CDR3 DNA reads TGTGCCAGCAGTGGTTTATTGTTTGAAAAACTGTTTTTT. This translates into CASSGLLFEKLFF. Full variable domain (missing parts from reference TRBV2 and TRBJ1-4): EPEVTQTPSHQVTQMGQEVILRCVPISNHLYFYWYRQILGQKVEFLVSFYNNEISEKSEIFDDQFSVERPDGSNFTLKIRSTKLEDSAMYFCASSGLLFEKLFFGSGTQLSVL.

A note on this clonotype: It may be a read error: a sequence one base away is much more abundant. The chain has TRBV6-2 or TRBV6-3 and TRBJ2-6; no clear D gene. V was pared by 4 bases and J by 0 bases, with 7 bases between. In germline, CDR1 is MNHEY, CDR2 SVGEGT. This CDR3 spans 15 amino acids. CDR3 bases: TGTGCCAGCAGTTTAGTGTACTCTGGGGCCAACGTCCTGACTTTC. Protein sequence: CASSLVYSGANVLTF.

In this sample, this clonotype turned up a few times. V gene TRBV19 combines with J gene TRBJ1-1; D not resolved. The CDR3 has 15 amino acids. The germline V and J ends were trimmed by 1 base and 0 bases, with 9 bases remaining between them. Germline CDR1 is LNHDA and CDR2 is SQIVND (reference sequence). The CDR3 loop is CASSIGLLMNTEAFF. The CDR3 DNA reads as TGTGCCAGTAGTATAGGTTTATTGATGAACACTGAAGCTTTCTTT.

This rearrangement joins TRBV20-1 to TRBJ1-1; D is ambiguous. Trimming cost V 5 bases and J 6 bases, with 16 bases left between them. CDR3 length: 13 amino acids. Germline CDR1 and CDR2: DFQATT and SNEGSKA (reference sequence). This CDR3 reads CSAPPQDPSEAFF. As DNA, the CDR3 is TGCAGTGCTCCCCCCCAGGACCCCTCTGAAGCTTTCTTT.

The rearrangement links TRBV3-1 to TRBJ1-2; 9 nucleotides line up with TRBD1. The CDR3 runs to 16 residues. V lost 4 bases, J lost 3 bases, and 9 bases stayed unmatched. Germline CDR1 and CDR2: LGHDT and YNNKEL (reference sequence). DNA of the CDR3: TGTGCCAGCAGCCTCCGGGACAGGGATGGGGACTATGGCTACACCTTC. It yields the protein CASSLRDRDGDYGYTF.

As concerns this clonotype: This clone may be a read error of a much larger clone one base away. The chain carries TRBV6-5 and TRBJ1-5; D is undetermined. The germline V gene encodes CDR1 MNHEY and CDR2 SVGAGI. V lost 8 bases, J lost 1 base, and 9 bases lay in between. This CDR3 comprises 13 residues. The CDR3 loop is CASVGRSNQPQHF. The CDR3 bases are TGTGCCAGCGTGGGGAGGAGCAATCAGCCCCAGCATTTT.

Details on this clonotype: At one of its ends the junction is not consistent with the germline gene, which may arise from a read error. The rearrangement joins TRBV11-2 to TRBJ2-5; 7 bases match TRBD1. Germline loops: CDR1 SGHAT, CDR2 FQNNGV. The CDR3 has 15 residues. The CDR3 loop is CVSISLRDRRETQYF. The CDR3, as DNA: TGTGTCAGCATCTCTCTCCGGGACAGAAGAGAGACCCAGTACTTC.

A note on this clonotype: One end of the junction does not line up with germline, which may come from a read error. The CDR3 bases are TGTGCCAGCAGCTTGGGGCTAGATGGCGAGCAGTACTTC. It codes for CASSLGLDGEQYF. This chain joins TRBV4-1 and TRBJ2-7; D is perhaps TRBD1 (5 bases). The length of the CDR3 is 13 residues. Germline V CDR1 and CDR2: MGHRA, YSYEKL.

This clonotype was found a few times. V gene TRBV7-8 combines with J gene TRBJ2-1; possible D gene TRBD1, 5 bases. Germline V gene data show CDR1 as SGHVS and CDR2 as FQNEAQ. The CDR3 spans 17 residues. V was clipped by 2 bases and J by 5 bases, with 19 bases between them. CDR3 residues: CASSLFRVRKGNNEQFF. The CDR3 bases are TGTGCCAGCAGCTTATTCAGGGTCCGGAAAGGAAACAATGAGCAGTTCTTC.

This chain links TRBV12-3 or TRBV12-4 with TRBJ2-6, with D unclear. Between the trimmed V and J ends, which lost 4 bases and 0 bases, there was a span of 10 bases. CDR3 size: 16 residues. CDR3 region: CASSSWIRSGANVLTF. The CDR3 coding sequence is TGTGCCAGCAGTTCTTGGATTCGCTCTGGGGCCAACGTCCTGACTTTC.

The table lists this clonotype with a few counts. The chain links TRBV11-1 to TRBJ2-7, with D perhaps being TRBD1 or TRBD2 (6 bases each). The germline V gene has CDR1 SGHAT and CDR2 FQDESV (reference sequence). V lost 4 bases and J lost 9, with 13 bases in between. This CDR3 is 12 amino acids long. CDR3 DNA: TGTGCCAGCAGCTCCTCGGGGGCCGGGCAGTACTTC. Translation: CASSSSGAGQYF. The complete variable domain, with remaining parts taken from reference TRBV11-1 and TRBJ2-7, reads EAEVAQSPRYKITEKSQAVAFWCDPISGHATLYWYRQILGQGPELLVQFQDESVVDDSQLPKDRFSAERLKGVDSTLKIQPAELGDSAMYLCASSSSGAGQYFGPGTRLTVT.

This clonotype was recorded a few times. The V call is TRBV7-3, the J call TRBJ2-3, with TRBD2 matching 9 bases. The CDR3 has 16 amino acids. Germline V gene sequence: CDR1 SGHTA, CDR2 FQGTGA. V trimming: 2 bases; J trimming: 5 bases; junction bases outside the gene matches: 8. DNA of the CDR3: TGTGCCAGCAGCTTACACGGGCGGGAGGGCAAAGATACGCAGTATTTT. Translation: CASSLHGREGKDTQYF.

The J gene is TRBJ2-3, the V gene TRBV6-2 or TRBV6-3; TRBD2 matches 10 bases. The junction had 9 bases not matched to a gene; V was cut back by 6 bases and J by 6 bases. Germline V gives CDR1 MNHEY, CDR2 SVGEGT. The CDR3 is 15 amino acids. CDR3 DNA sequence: TGTGCCAGCAGAGATACTAGCGGGGTCCTTGATACGCAGTATTTT. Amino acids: CASRDTSGVLDTQYF.

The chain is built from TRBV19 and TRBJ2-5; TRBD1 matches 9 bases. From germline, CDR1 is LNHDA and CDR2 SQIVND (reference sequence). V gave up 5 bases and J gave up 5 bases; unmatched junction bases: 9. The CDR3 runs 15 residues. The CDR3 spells CASSQMGTGRETQYF. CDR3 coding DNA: TGTGCCAGTAGTCAAATGGGGACAGGGAGGGAGACCCAGTACTTC.

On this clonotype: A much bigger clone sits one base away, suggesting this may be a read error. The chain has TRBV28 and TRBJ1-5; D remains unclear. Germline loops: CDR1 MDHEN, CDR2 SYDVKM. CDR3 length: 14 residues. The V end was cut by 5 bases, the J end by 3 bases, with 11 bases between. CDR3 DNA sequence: TGTGCCAGCAGTATCGGACTAAACAATCAGCCCCAGCATTTT. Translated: CASSIGLNNQPQHF.